Sequencing of this T cell receptor beta chain was carried out in a study of CD8 T cells in Susac syndrome. Study-wide results and caveats: The CD4+ T cell repertoires from Susac syndrome exhibited no clonal expansion.

Recently defined diagnostic criteria for definite or probable disease were fulfilled by Susac syndrome patients. TEMRA cells were enriched by FACS, and CD4+ and CD8+ T cells were negatively isolated. Germline lookup yields CDR1 MDHEN and CDR2 SYDVKM. V lost 11 bases to trimming and J lost 1 base, with 21 bases between them. The CDR3 loop spans 16 amino acids. Reverse transcription of roughly 0.5 to 1 ug RNA was carried out with random hexamers. MiXCR, applied by TCRdb to the immunoSEQ multiplex PCR reads, yields one record per CDR3 protein. Of more than 200,000 distinct CDR3 sequences in the sample, less than 95% were seen once. Comment on this clonotype: Its specificity is not known.

This TCR was recovered from a human donor with Susac syndrome. Source material: CD4+ T cells from PBMCs. This rearrangement joins TRBV28 to TRBJ1-3, with a weak D call TRBD1 (5 bases). This chain's CDR3 is CACFAGTMVSGNTIYF. CDR3 DNA: TGTGCCTGCTTCGCCGGGACTATGGTTTCTGGAAACACCATATATTTT.